These 5 T cell receptor beta chains share one sample of origin, sequenced in a study of blood T cells in healthy people across ages. The authors ran a second PCR of 7 to 11 cycles using a sample-barcoded 5' primer and a J-beta primer mix. MiXCR was run by TCRdb on the 5' RACE reads, yielding one entry per CDR3 protein. The sample includes more than 1.4 million distinct CDR3 sequences, around 42% seen only once; the top ten take 7.9%. The sample comprised blood. These receptors were taken from a woman between 18 and 30 years old in good health.

V gene TRBV12-3 or TRBV12-4 combines with J gene TRBJ1-2; 11 nucleotides line up with TRBD1. V shed 6 bases and J 4 bases; nucleotides not matched to a gene: 10. The CDR3 extends over 16 amino acids. The CDR3 DNA is TGTGCCAGCAGCCACGGGACAGGGGGGTTTACCTATGGCTACACCTTC. This codes for CASSHGTGGFTYGYTF.

The J gene is TRBJ1-5, the V gene TRBV6-5, with D tentatively TRBD1 (5 bases). The germline V gene encodes CDR1 MNHEY and CDR2 SVGAGI. The CDR3 loop spans 14 amino acids. The V gene lost 4 bases and the J gene lost 7 bases, with 14 bases spanning the gap. The CDR3 loop reads CASSLQGSGQPQHF. The CDR3 bases are TGTGCCAGCAGTTTGCAGGGAAGCGGCCAGCCCCAGCATTTT.

The chain links TRBV5-1 to TRBJ2-1; the D gene is possibly TRBD2 (5 bases). Germline lookup yields CDR1 SGHRS and CDR2 YFSETQ. The CDR3 sequence is 15 residues long. V was pared by 2 bases and J by 5 bases, with 14 bases between. The CDR3 loop reads CASSFLHGSDNEQFF. The CDR3 bases are TGCGCCAGCAGCTTCCTGCATGGGAGCGACAATGAGCAGTTCTTC.

This clonotype has just one count. J is TRBJ2-7 and V is TRBV4-3; no definite D call. Germline CDR1 and CDR2: LGHNA and YSLEER. Trimming stripped 0 bases from V and 1 base from J, with 7 bases between. There are 14 residues in the CDR3. CDR3 sequence reads: CASSQDSHSYEQYF. The CDR3, as DNA: TGCGCCAGCAGCCAAGACAGCCATTCCTACGAGCAGTACTTC.

V is TRBV12-3 or TRBV12-4 and J is TRBJ2-7; TRBD2 aligns across 9 bases. The CDR3 spans 17 residues. Unmatched junction bases numbered 13, after V lost 7 bases and J lost 0 bases. CDR3 in DNA: TGTGCCAGCACCTCCCAAGTAGCGGGAGACCACTCCTACGAGCAGTACTTC. This gives the protein CASTSQVAGDHSYEQYF.